This paragraph covers one TCR beta chain sequence. This entry belongs to a study of blood T cell repertoires in COVID-19. For the study at large: COVID-19 samples collected from the United States, Italy and Spain covered acute and convalescent phases. From T cells, B-cell-depleted T cells, or PBMCs came the material, which was cDNA or gDNA.

Trimming cost V 5 bases and J 3 bases, with 14 bases left between them. Germline V gene lookup returns CDR1 MDHEN and CDR2 SYDVKM. The CDR3 spans 15 residues. Original processing notes: Reference gene primers were amplified, and this amplification served to estimate nucleated cell counts. The data were produced by immunoSEQ multiplex PCR, yet TCRdb's version contains in-frame clones alone and is incomplete. V and J calls and clone size are those listed in that table; D and trimming were worked out from the DNA. The table includes about 100,000 clones, 84% detected once. This receptor was identified in a man aged 35 to 55 with active or convalescent COVID-19. V usage is TRBV28 and J usage is TRBJ1-5; D possibly corresponds to TRBD1 (6 bases). Sequences were obtained from peripheral blood. The CDR3 protein is CASSQDSQINQPQHF. The CDR3 nucleotides read TGTGCCAGCAGTCAGGACAGCCAAATCAATCAGCCCCAGCATTTT.